This TCR beta chain was sequenced for a study of OX40 agonist ivuxolimab in advanced cancers. Profiled with immunoSEQ multiplex PCR; TCRdb holds only in-frame clones, not every one. The repertoire includes under 50,000 clones, approximately 86% of them detected once, and 0.35% to 0.45% sits in the top ten. Patients were excluded for autoimmune disease history or systemic immunosuppression. This specimen was CD4+ or CD8+ T cells sorted from blood, taken in a trial of the OX40 agonist ivuxolimab. This clonotype was obtained from an adult with an advanced solid tumor such as melanoma, head and neck, liver or kidney cancer.

CDR3: CSVVGSSYEQYF. The CDR3 nucleotides are TGCAGCGTTGTAGGCAGCTCCTACGAGCAGTACTTC. The genes are TRBV29-1 and TRBJ2-7; D ambiguous. The CDR3 contains 12 residues. The V end lost 4 bases, the J end lost 0 bases, and 7 bases lay between the germline ends. Germline CDR1 is SQVTM and CDR2 is ANQGSEA.